This T cell receptor (beta chain) was sequenced in a study of T cell responses to AZD1222 COVID-19 vaccine. V was pared by 0 bases and J by 8 bases, with 22 bases between. The CDR3 length is 17 residues. Per the germline V gene, CDR1 is LGHNA and CDR2 is YNFKEQ. Clones were read by immunoSEQ multiplex PCR, and TCRdb kept only the in-frame ones, dropping some. The top ten clones hold over 1.1% of a sample with about 150,000 clones, around 90% of them seen once. The chain combines TRBV4-2 with TRBJ1-2; maybe TRBD1 (6 bases). Sequencing was performed on peripheral blood, taken on day 0 of AZD1222 vaccination. This clonotype originated in an adult in good health. The CDR3 sequence is CASSQDGRRGGTSGYTF. In DNA, the CDR3 is TGTGCCAGCAGCCAAGATGGAAGGCGGGGGGGCACGAGCGGCTACACCTTC.